This entry describes one TCR beta chain. The sample originates from a study of blood T cell repertoires in COVID-19. Enrollment of patients from Seattle took place during active infection, with longitudinal follow-up. Only in-frame clones appear in the TCRdb table, and some are missing; sequencing was by immunoSEQ multiplex PCR. The sample includes roughly 87,000 clones, under 85% of them seen just once. The V and J ends lost 6 bases and 4 bases, in that order; junction bases with no gene match: 6. CDR1 and CDR2 (germline): MNHEY, SVGAGI. This CDR3 has 15 amino acids. Material for sequencing was peripheral blood. This TCR derives from a woman older than 75 with COVID-19, enrolled during active disease. The V and J genes are TRBV6-5 and TRBJ2-1, with TRBD2 matching 10 bases. CDR3 protein: CASRPGLAKYNEQFF. The CDR3 bases are TGTGCCAGCAGACCGGGACTAGCGAAATACAATGAGCAGTTCTTC.